Listed here is a single T cell receptor (beta chain). The target antigen is unknown. The sample comes from a study of post-analysis software for immune sequencing data. Trimming removed 6 bases from V and 2 bases from J, with 14 bases in between. Germline CDR1 reads DFQATT; CDR2 reads SNEGSKA (reference sequence). The CDR3 totals 14 residues. General study findings and limits: With TRBV5-6, TRBV5-1 and TRBV20-1 included, about five TRBV segments were more frequent in patients than in controls. Same-batch samples co-clustered strongly by F measure. Controls significantly exceeded multiple sclerosis patients in normalized Chao1 diversity.

TCR beta cDNA libraries included unique molecular identifiers. The source material, 1 to 10 million T cells, gave rise to roughly 0.5 million cDNA molecules. In TCRdb, the PCR reads were re-called with MiXCR into one record per CDR3 protein. The table has about 430,000 distinct CDR3 sequences, approximately 37% seen once; the top ten hold 7.5% to 8.5%. The source is a girl aged 2 to 9 with multiple sclerosis. Sequenced sample: blood. The V and J genes are TRBV20-1 and TRBJ1-5; D is undetermined. The CDR3 DNA is TGCAGTGCGGCCCCGCCCTACGGCAATCAGCCCCAGCATTTT. Its translation: CSAAPPYGNQPQHF.